This T cell receptor (beta chain) was documented in a study of cytomegalovirus exposure and HLA in healthy donors. V was cut by 4 bases and J by 0 bases, with 16 bases left in between. CDR1 and CDR2 from the germline V gene are LGHNA and YNFKEQ. The CDR3 loop spans 18 amino acids. Study conclusions and caveats: Altogether, about 160 TCR beta chains were recorded as cytomegalovirus-associated.

PCR used 60 Vbeta primers and 13 Jbeta primers. Authors' data handling: Unique TCR beta chains numbered about 80 million in a later analysis, with around 10 million shared. Only in-frame clones appear in the TCRdb table, and some are missing; sequencing was by immunoSEQ multiplex PCR. V and J calls and clone size are those listed in that table; D and trimming were worked out from the DNA. The specimen's table records about 46,000 clones. With regard to this clone: Its cognate antigen is unknown. In the same sample, other DNA sequences code for this CDR3.

Sequenced: PBMCs. The gene calls are TRBV4-2 and TRBJ2-6; D possibly corresponds to TRBD1 (6 bases). This receptor was taken from a woman aged 40 to 49 in good health and CMV-seronegative. The CDR3 DNA is TGTGCCAGCAGCCGCCCCCAGGGGACCCCCTCTGGGGCCAACGTCCTGACTTTC. It encodes CASSRPQGTPSGANVLTF.